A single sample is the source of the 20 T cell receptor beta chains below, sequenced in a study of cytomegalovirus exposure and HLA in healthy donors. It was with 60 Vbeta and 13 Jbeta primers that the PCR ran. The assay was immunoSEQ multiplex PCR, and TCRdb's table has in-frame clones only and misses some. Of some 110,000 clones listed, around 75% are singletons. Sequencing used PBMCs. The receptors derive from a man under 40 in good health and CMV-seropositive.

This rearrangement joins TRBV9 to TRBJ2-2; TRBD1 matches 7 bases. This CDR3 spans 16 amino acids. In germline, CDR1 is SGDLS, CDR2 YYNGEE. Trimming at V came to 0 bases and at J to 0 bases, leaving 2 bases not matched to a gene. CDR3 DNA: TGTGCCAGCAGCGTAGTTGGACAGGCGAACACCGGGGAGCTGTTTTTT. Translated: CASSVVGQANTGELFF.

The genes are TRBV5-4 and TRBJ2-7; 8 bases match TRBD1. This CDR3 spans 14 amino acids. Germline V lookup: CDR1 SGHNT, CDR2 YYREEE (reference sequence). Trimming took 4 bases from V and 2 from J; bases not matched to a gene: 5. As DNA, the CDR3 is TGTGCCAGCAGCGCAACAGGGGGTACCTACGAGCAGTACTTC. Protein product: CASSATGGTYEQYF.

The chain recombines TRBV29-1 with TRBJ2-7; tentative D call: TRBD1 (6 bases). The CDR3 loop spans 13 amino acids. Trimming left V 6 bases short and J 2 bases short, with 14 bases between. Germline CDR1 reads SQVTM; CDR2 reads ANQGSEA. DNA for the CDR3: TGCAGCGTCTCGGACAGCTCAACCTACGAGCAGTACTTC. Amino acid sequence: CSVSDSSTYEQYF.

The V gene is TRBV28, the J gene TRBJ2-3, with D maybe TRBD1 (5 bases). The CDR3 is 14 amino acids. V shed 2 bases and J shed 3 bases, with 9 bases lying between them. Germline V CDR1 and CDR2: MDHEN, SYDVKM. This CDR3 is CASSLTGVTDTQYF. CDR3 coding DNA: TGTGCCAGCAGTTTAACAGGAGTTACAGATACGCAGTATTTT.

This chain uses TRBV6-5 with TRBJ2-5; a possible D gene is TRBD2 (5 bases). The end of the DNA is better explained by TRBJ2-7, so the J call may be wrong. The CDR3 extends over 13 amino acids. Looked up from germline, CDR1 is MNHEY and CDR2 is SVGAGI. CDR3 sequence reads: CASSYSEGYEQYF. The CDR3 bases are TGTGCCAGCAGTTACAGCGAGGGCTACGAGCAGTACTTC.

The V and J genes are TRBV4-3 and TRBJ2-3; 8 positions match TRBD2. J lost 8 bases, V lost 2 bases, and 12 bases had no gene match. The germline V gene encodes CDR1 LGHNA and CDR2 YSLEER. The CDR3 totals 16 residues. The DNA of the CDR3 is TGCGCCAGCAGCCAAAACCTGCGCGGGGGGACGGGTACGCAGTATTTT. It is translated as CASSQNLRGGTGTQYF.

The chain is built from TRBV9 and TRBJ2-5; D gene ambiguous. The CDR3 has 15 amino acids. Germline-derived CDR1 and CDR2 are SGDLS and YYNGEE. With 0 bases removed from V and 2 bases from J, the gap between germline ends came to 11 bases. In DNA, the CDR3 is TGTGCCAGCAGCGTAGGGGCAGTCCAGCAAGAGACCCAGTACTTC. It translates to CASSVGAVQQETQYF.

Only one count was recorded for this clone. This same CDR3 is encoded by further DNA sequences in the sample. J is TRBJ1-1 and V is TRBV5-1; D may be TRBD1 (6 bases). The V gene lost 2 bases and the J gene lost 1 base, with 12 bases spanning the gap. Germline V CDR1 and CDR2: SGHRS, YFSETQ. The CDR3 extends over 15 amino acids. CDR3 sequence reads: CASSLRQTGNTEAFF. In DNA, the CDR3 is TGCGCCAGCAGCTTACGACAGACAGGGAACACTGAAGCTTTCTTT.

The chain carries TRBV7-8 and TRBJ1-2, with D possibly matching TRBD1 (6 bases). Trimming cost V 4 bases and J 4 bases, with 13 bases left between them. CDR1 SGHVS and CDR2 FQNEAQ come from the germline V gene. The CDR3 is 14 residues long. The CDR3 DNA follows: TGTGCCAGCAGCTCTTCCGGGACACTCTATGGCTACACCTTC. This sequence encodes CASSSSGTLYGYTF.

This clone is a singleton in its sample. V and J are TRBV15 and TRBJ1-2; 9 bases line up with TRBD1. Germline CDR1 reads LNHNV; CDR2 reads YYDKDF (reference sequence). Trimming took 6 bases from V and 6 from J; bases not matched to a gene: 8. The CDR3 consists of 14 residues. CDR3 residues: CATRRSGQGDGYTF. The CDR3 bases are TGTGCCACCAGGCGCTCGGGACAGGGAGATGGCTACACCTTC. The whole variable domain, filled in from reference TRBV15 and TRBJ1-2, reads DAMVIQNPRYQVTQFGKPVTLSCSQTLNHNVMYWYQQKSSQAPKLLFHYYDKDFNNEADTPDNFQSRRPNTSFCFLDIRSPGLGDTAMYLCATRRSGQGDGYTFGSGTRLTVV.

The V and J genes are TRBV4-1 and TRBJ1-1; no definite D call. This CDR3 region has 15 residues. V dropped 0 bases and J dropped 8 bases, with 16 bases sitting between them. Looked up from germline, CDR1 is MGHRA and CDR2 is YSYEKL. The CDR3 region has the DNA TGCGCCAGCAGCCAAGAGACGCGCGTTACAGACGAAGCTTTCTTT. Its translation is CASSQETRVTDEAFF.

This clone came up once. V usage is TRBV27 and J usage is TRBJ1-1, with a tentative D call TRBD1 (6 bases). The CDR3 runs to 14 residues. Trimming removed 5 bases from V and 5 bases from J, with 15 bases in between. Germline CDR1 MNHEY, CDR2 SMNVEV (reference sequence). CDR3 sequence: CASSPLGGVTEAFF. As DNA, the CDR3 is TGTGCCAGCAGTCCTCTTGGGGGCGTTACTGAAGCTTTCTTT.

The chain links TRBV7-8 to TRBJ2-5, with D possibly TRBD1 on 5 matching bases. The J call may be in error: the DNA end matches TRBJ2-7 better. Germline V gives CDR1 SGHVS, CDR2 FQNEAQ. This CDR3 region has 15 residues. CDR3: CASSSSQEPSYEQYF. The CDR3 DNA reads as TGTGCCAGCAGCTCCTCACAGGAGCCCTCCTACGAGCAGTACTTC.

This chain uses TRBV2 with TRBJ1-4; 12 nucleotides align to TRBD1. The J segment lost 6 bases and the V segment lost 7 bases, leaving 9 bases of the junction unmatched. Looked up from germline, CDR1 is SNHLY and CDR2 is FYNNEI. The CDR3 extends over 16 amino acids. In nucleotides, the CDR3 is TGTGCCAGCAACAAACCGGGACAGGGGGCGTATGAAAAACTGTTTTTT. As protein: CASNKPGQGAYEKLFF.

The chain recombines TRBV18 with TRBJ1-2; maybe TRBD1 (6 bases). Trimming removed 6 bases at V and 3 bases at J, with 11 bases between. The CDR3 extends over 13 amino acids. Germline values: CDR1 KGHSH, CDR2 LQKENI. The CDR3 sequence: CASSGRGDYGYTF. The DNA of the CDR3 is TGTGCCAGCTCTGGGAGGGGGGACTATGGCTACACCTTC.

The CDR3 DNA reads as TGTGCCAGCAGCCAAGATCTCTTGGAACAGGGGTACCACGAGCAGTACTTC. Translation: CASSQDLLEQGYHEQYF. The chain has TRBV4-2 and TRBJ2-7; 7 positions agree with TRBD1. Germline CDR1 LGHNA, CDR2 YNFKEQ. This CDR3 has 17 amino acids. The junction had 13 bases not matched to a gene; V was cut back by 0 bases and J by 5 bases.

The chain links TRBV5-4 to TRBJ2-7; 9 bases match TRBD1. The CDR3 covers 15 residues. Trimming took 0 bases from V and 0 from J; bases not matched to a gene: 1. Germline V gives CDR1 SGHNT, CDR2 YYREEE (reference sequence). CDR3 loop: CASSLVQGASYEQYF. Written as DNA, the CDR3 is TGTGCCAGCAGCTTGGTACAGGGGGCCTCCTACGAGCAGTACTTC. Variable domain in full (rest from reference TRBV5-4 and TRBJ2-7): ETGVTQSPTHLIKTRGQQVTLRCSSQSGHNTVSWYQQALGQGPQFIFQYYREEENGRGNFPPRFSGLQFPNYSSELNVNALELDDSALYLCASSLVQGASYEQYFGPGTRLTVT.

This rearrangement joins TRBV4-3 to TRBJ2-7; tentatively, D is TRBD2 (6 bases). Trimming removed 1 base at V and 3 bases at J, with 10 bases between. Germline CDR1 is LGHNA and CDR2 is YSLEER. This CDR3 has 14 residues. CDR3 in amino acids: CASSQGQGLYEQYF. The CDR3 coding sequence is TGCGCCAGCAGCCAAGGTCAGGGACTCTACGAGCAGTACTTC.

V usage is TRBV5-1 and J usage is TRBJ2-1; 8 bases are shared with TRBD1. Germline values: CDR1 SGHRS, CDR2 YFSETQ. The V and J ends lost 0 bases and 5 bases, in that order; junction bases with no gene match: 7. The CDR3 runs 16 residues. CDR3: CASSLEPGQENNEQFF. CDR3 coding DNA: TGCGCCAGCAGCTTGGAACCGGGACAGGAGAACAATGAGCAGTTCTTC.

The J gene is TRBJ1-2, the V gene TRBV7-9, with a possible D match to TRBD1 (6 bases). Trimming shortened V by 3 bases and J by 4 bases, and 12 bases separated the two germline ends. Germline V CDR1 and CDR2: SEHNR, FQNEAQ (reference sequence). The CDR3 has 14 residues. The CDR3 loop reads CASSFSDRFYGYTF. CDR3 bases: TGTGCCAGCAGCTTTTCCGACAGGTTCTATGGCTACACCTTC.